Shown below are 26 T cell receptor beta chains from a single sample sequenced in a study of T-cell memory formation after mild COVID-19 (dated by TCRdb to about 2021). Library construction relied on 5' RACE. The listed sequencing device is Illumina NovaSeq 6000. Using fastp at Q25 and MiXCR, TCRdb reprocessed the public reads and kept productive beta chains. Each CDR3 protein appears once, grouped with its most common genes and DNA. Recorded for this sample are about 540,000 distinct CDR3 sequences; about a fifth of them occurred a single time. The biggest ten clones account for around an eighth of the sample. Material for sequencing was PBMCs or a T cell subset sorted from them (not recorded which). These receptors came from an adult woman who had mild COVID-19 (a few samples of this study predate the infection). The sample titles of this study are shuffled in the database, so cell type and time point are left out; the donor was told from shared clones.

The chain links TRBV19 to TRBJ1-1, with a weak D call TRBD1 (5 bases). Between the trimmed V and J ends, which lost 2 bases and 0 bases, there was a span of 13 bases. This CDR3 contains 16 residues. Germline CDR1 is LNHDA and CDR2 is SQIVND (reference sequence). The CDR3 protein is CASSILPGPLNTEAFF. The DNA for the CDR3 is TGTGCCAGTAGTATATTACCGGGACCGCTGAACACTGAAGCTTTCTTT.

This clonotype was recorded only once. The CDR3 spells CASSLGTGSRHEQYF. The CDR3 DNA sequence: TGTGCCAGCAGTCTCGGGACAGGAAGTCGCCACGAGCAGTACTTC. J is TRBJ2-7 and V is TRBV27; 8 positions match TRBD1. Germline assignment: CDR1 MNHEY and CDR2 SMNVEV (reference sequence). This CDR3 has 15 amino acids. Trimming removed 5 bases from V and 5 bases from J; junction bases left unmatched: 11.

A few counts support this clonotype. The V and J genes are TRBV5-4 and TRBJ2-4; a possible D gene is TRBD2 (8 bases). There are 14 residues in the CDR3. CDR1 and CDR2 (germline): SGHNT, YYREEE (reference sequence). Trimming took off 3 bases at V and 8 bases at J, with 15 bases between the two ends. The CDR3 coding sequence is TGTGCCAGCAGCTCCGGGAGGGGGCATGACATTCAGTACTTC. Encoded protein: CASSSGRGHDIQYF.

This clonotype was seen only a few times. The chain couples TRBV6-4 to TRBJ2-3; TRBD1 aligns across 10 bases. This CDR3 has 14 residues. V lost 4 bases and J lost 5; bases outside the gene matches: 3. Germline CDR1 MRHNA, CDR2 SNTAGT. CDR3 sequence (DNA): TGTGCCAGCAGTGCCGGGACAGGGGAAGATACGCAGTATTTT. Amino acids: CASSAGTGEDTQYF.

This clonotype came up a few times. CDR3 region: CASSFRLAGGTYNEQFF. DNA of the CDR3: TGTGCCAGCAGCTTCCGACTAGCGGGAGGCACCTACAATGAGCAGTTCTTC. This sequence joins TRBV5-4 and TRBJ2-1; 13 nucleotides agree with TRBD2. The V gene's germline CDR1 is SGHNT and CDR2 YYREEE (reference sequence). The CDR3 covers 17 residues. V shed 2 bases and J 2 bases; nucleotides not matched to a gene: 4.

The chain combines TRBV4-2 with TRBJ2-1; 7 nucleotides agree with TRBD2. There are 16 residues in the CDR3. CDR1 LGHNA and CDR2 YNFKEQ come from the germline V gene. V trimming: 0 bases; J trimming: 3 bases; junction bases outside the gene matches: 5. The DNA of the CDR3 is TGTGCCAGCAGCCAAGACGTCGGCGGGAGCTACAATGAGCAGTTCTTC. Its protein is CASSQDVGGSYNEQFF.

The chain employs TRBV15 and TRBJ1-1; no firm D call. Germline-derived CDR1 and CDR2 are LNHNV and YYDKDF (reference sequence). This CDR3 is 17 amino acids long. The V and J ends lost 0 bases and 1 base respectively, with 15 bases between them. CDR3 coding DNA: TGTGCCACCAGCAGAGATTGGAAGCTTCTTCGGAACACTGAAGCTTTCTTT. This sequence encodes CATSRDWKLLRNTEAFF.

This clonotype has just a few counts. Its ends do not fully match the called genes, so a read error is possible. The J gene is TRBJ2-3, the V gene TRBV15; 15 bases are a match to TRBD2. CDR1 and CDR2 from the germline V gene are LNHNV and YYDKDF (reference sequence). This CDR3 spans 16 amino acids. The chain's CDR3 is CATSGEGLAGGDTQYF. DNA of the CDR3: TGTGCCACCAGCGGAGAGGGACTAGCGGGGGGAGATACGCAGTATTTT.

The chain is built from TRBV30 and TRBJ2-1; D is possibly TRBD1 (5 bases). The CDR3 consists of 15 residues. In germline, CDR1 is GTSNPN, CDR2 SVGIG (reference sequence). Trimming cost V 0 bases and J 2 bases, with 11 bases left between them. The CDR3 sequence is CAWSVQDKPYNEQFF. The CDR3 DNA sequence: TGTGCCTGGAGTGTCCAGGACAAGCCCTACAATGAGCAGTTCTTC.

This rearrangement joins TRBV7-9 to TRBJ2-5; TRBD2 agrees at 7 bases. Germline V gives CDR1 SEHNR, CDR2 FQNEAQ (reference sequence). The CDR3 extends over 18 amino acids. J was trimmed by 2 bases and V by 5 bases; bases with no gene match: 17. CDR3 residues: CASSPGGTIRLLQETQYF. In DNA, the CDR3 is TGTGCCAGCAGCCCAGGCGGGACTATACGCCTCTTACAAGAGACCCAGTACTTC.

This clonotype appeared a few times. The CDR3 region is CAISEGGGAPYEQYF. DNA for the CDR3: TGTGCCATCAGTGAGGGGGGGGGAGCGCCCTACGAGCAGTACTTC. The V gene is TRBV10-3, the J gene TRBJ2-7, with TRBD2 matching 7 bases. With 2 bases clipped from V and 2 bases from J, the junction kept 6 bases outside the gene matches. The CDR3 extends over 15 amino acids. CDR1 ENHRY and CDR2 SYGVKD come from the germline V gene.

The chain has TRBV30 and TRBJ2-3, with 14 positions matching TRBD2. Per germline, CDR1 GTSNPN and CDR2 SVGIG (reference sequence). The V segment lost 0 bases and the J segment 3 bases; nucleotides outside the gene matches: 11. This CDR3 spans 19 amino acids. The CDR3 is CAWSVQSGRTSGRTDTQYF. CDR3 in DNA: TGTGCCTGGAGTGTACAATCGGGAAGGACTAGCGGGAGGACAGATACGCAGTATTTT.

V is TRBV4-1 and J is TRBJ1-2; perhaps TRBD1 as D (6 bases). Per germline, CDR1 MGHRA and CDR2 YSYEKL. Trimming shortened V by 5 bases and J by 4 bases, and 14 bases separated the two germline ends. This CDR3 region has 14 residues. CDR3 residues: CASSIKTGSYGYTF. CDR3 nucleotide sequence: TGCGCCAGCAGCATTAAAACAGGGTCCTATGGCTACACCTTC.

The table lists this clonotype with a few counts. The chain employs TRBV2 and TRBJ2-7; the match to TRBD1 covers 7 bases. Trimming cost V 5 bases and J 1 base; bases outside gene matches: 5. Germline V CDR1 and CDR2: SNHLY, FYNNEI. The CDR3 runs to 14 residues. The DNA of the CDR3 is TGTGCCAGCAGTCGACAGGGTGGATCCTACGAGCAGTACTTC. It yields the protein CASSRQGGSYEQYF. Drawing the rest from reference TRBV2 and TRBJ2-7, the complete variable domain is EPEVTQTPSHQVTQMGQEVILRCVPISNHLYFYWYRQILGQKVEFLVSFYNNEISEKSEIFDDQFSVERPDGSNFTLKIRSTKLEDSAMYFCASSRQGGSYEQYFGPGTRLTVT.

Ten or more counts support this clonotype. One junction end disagrees with the germline gene, perhaps due to a read error. The J gene is TRBJ1-2, the V gene TRBV7-9; D perhaps matches TRBD1 (5 bases). Germline CDR1 is SEHNR and CDR2 is FQNEAQ (reference sequence). This CDR3 spans 13 amino acids. The CDR3, as DNA: TGTGCCAGCAGTTTAGCAGGGAACTATGGCTACACCTTC. Amino acid sequence: CASSLAGNYGYTF.

The chain uses TRBV4-1 and TRBJ2-7; no clear D. Per germline, CDR1 MGHRA and CDR2 YSYEKL. Trimming removed 0 bases from V and 4 bases from J, with 16 bases in between. The CDR3 runs to 16 residues. The CDR3 is CASSQDAAGEPYEQYF. DNA for the CDR3: TGCGCCAGCAGCCAAGATGCGGCAGGCGAACCTTACGAGCAGTACTTC.

The chain links TRBV7-6 to TRBJ2-1, with D possibly TRBD2 on 5 matching bases. From germline, CDR1 is SGHVS and CDR2 FNYEAQ. There are 15 residues in the CDR3. V was cut by 2 bases and J by 8 bases, with 16 bases left in between. The CDR3 DNA reads as TGTGCCAGCAGCTTATCCGTCGTCCTAGCCGATGAGCAGTTCTTC. Translating gives CASSLSVVLADEQFF.

This clonotype was seen a few times. The CDR3 region has the DNA TGTGCCAGCAGTTACTGGGACGCGACAGATACGCAGTATTTT. It translates to CASSYWDATDTQYF. The chain joins TRBV6-2 or TRBV6-3 to TRBJ2-3, with D possibly being TRBD1 or TRBD2 (5 bases each). This CDR3 is 14 amino acids long. Germline-derived CDR1 and CDR2 are MNHEY and SVGEGT. Trimming removed 1 base from V and 3 bases from J, with 8 bases in between.

This clonotype was counted at least ten times. The rearrangement links TRBV7-8 to TRBJ2-5; unclear D gene. Germline assignment: CDR1 SGHVS and CDR2 FQNEAQ. The CDR3 is 16 amino acids. The V gene lost 1 base and the J gene lost 3 bases, with 15 bases spanning the gap. As DNA, the CDR3 is TGTGCCAGCAGCTTAGGGGGAATCTCCCCCAAAGAGACCCAGTACTTC. Protein sequence: CASSLGGISPKETQYF.

The rearrangement links TRBV12-3 or TRBV12-4 to TRBJ2-3; the match to TRBD1 covers 8 bases. V gave up 2 bases and J gave up 0 bases; unmatched junction bases: 7. This CDR3 region has 17 residues. For the CDR3, the DNA is TGTGCCAGCAGTTTACCAAAGACAGGGGAAAGCACAGATACGCAGTATTTT. Amino acid sequence: CASSLPKTGESTDTQYF.

V usage is TRBV3-1 and J usage is TRBJ2-7, with a weak D call TRBD2 (5 bases). V lost 1 base and J lost 4, with 14 bases in between. The CDR3 has 15 amino acids. The germline V gene has CDR1 LGHDT and CDR2 YNNKEL (reference sequence). The CDR3, as DNA: TGTGCCAGCAGCCAAGGGCTGATGGAGGCTTACGAGCAGTACTTC. Its translation: CASSQGLMEAYEQYF.

About this clonotype: Possible read error: a much larger clone is one base away. This chain joins TRBV7-2 and TRBJ2-5; TRBD2 agrees at 7 bases. The CDR3 spans 15 residues. The V gene end was trimmed by 1 base and the J gene end by 7 bases; junction bases not matched to a gene: 9. Germline CDR1 is SGHTA and CDR2 is FQGNSA. DNA for the CDR3: TGTGCCAGCAGCTTAGGGTTTGGCGGGAGAGTGACCCAGTACTTC. The encoded protein is CASSLGFGGRVTQYF.

The chain recombines TRBV7-9 with TRBJ1-2; D gene uncertain. CDR1 is SEHNR and CDR2 is FQNEAQ in the germline V gene (reference sequence). V gave up 3 bases and J gave up 7 bases, with 18 bases separating them. CDR3 length equals 15 residues. The CDR3 DNA reads TGTGCCAGCAGCTTCGCCTTCGTACACGAGGCTGGCTACACCTTC. This gives the protein CASSFAFVHEAGYTF.

The chain links TRBV15 to TRBJ1-5; 8 bases are shared with TRBD1. The CDR3 is made up of 16 amino acids. After removal of 4 bases from V and 5 bases from J, the junction contained 10 bases not matched to a gene. In germline, CDR1 is LNHNV, CDR2 YYDKDF (reference sequence). CDR3 coding DNA: TGTGCCACCAGCACCACCGGACAGGGCGTCCATCAGCCCCAGCATTTT. It is translated as CATSTTGQGVHQPQHF.

This clonotype has more than one count but fewer than ten. The chain links TRBV6-2 or TRBV6-3 to TRBJ2-1, with D perhaps matching TRBD1 (5 bases). The CDR3 totals 14 residues. The germline V gene encodes CDR1 MNHEY and CDR2 SVGEGT. The V end lost 2 bases, the J end lost 5 bases, and 10 bases lay between the germline ends. CDR3 bases: TGTGCCAGCAGTTACATAGGGGTACACAATGAGCAGTTCTTC. It translates to CASSYIGVHNEQFF.

This rearrangement joins TRBV27 to TRBJ1-1; 7 bases line up with TRBD1. The V gene end was trimmed by 5 bases and the J gene end by 0 bases; junction bases not matched to a gene: 9. Germline CDR1 MNHEY, CDR2 SMNVEV (reference sequence). The CDR3 totals 16 residues. The CDR3 here is CASSPRTGYLNTEAFF. As DNA, the CDR3 is TGTGCCAGCAGTCCCCGGACAGGCTACTTGAACACTGAAGCTTTCTTT.